These 10 T cell receptor beta chains were sequenced from one sample in a study of blood T cell repertoires in COVID-19. Some clones are missing from TCRdb's copy, which holds only in-frame ones; the method was immunoSEQ multiplex PCR. The data contain around 170,000 clones, about 88% of them singletons. Sequencing was done on a sample of PBMCs or T cells enriched from blood (not recorded which). All receptors derive from a woman under 30 who had recovered from COVID-19.

Of note for this clone: Different DNA sequences within this sample yield the same CDR3. J is TRBJ2-1 and V is TRBV9, with 8 bases matching TRBD2. Germline-derived CDR1 and CDR2 are SGDLS and YYNGEE. Trimming cost V 0 bases and J 1 base; bases outside gene matches: 3. The CDR3 covers 16 residues. The DNA of the CDR3 is TGTGCCAGCAGCGTAGAGCTAGCGGGTTCCTACAATGAGCAGTTCTTC. Amino acids: CASSVELAGSYNEQFF.

The chain recombines TRBV2 with TRBJ1-2, with D possibly being TRBD1 (5 bases). The germline CDR1 and CDR2 sequences are SNHLY and FYNNEI. This CDR3 spans 13 amino acids. Trimming cost V 8 bases and J 3 bases, with 13 bases left between them. The CDR3 protein is CASSQTEYYGYTF. The CDR3 region has the DNA TGTGCCAGCTCCCAGACAGAGTACTATGGCTACACCTTC.

In this sample, this clone turned up a few times. The rearrangement uses TRBV14 and TRBJ1-1; possible D gene TRBD1, 5 bases. Trimming shortened V by 4 bases and J by 7 bases, and 13 bases separated the two germline ends. In germline, CDR1 is SGHDN, CDR2 FVKESK. The CDR3 spans 13 residues. CDR3 loop: CASSPPPGIEAFF. The CDR3 nucleotides are TGTGCCAGCAGCCCTCCCCCAGGGATTGAAGCTTTCTTT.

The count of this clone is one. The V call is TRBV27, the J call TRBJ1-5; D might be TRBD1 (5 bases). CDR3 length equals 16 residues. CDR1 and CDR2 (germline): MNHEY, SMNVEV (reference sequence). The germline V and J ends were trimmed by 8 bases and 0 bases, with 17 bases remaining between them. The CDR3 loop reads CASGDGGGHSNQPQHF. The CDR3 DNA sequence: TGTGCCAGCGGGGACGGGGGGGGTCATAGCAATCAGCCCCAGCATTTT.

The chain uses TRBV29-1 and TRBJ1-1; D not resolved. With 3 bases removed from V and 7 bases from J, the gap between germline ends came to 12 bases. This CDR3 spans 12 amino acids. Germline V gives CDR1 SQVTM, CDR2 ANQGSEA. The CDR3 nucleotides are TGCAGCGTTGAGACCGCAGCGGGTGAAGCTTTCTTT. It yields the protein CSVETAAGEAFF.

The chain employs TRBV3-1 (or the pseudogene TRBV3-2) and TRBJ2-7, with D tentatively TRBD2 (6 bases). Between the trimmed V and J ends, which lost 0 bases and 4 bases, there was a span of 22 bases. The V gene's germline CDR1 is LGHDT and CDR2 YNNKEL (reference sequence). The CDR3 has 18 amino acids. CDR3 coding DNA: TGTGCCAGCAGCCAAGAGGATTCTATCGGACTACCCTTTTACGAGCAGTACTTC. It specifies CASSQEDSIGLPFYEQYF.

This sequence joins TRBV7-9 and TRBJ1-3; D is undetermined. CDR1 and CDR2 from the germline V gene are SEHNR and FQNEAQ (reference sequence). CDR3 size: 16 residues. V shed 5 bases and J shed 1 base, with 15 bases lying between them. The CDR3 bases are TGTGCCAGCAGCCCTAAGCAGGCGTCGTCTGGAAACACCATATATTTT. Amino acid sequence: CASSPKQASSGNTIYF.

The V and J genes are TRBV12-3 or TRBV12-4 and TRBJ1-2; D unresolved. This CDR3 comprises 12 residues. V was clipped by 2 bases and J by 6 bases, with 7 bases between them. The CDR3 here is CASSLSGNGYTF. The CDR3 DNA is TGTGCCAGCAGTTTATCCGGGAATGGCTACACCTTC.

Only a few counts were recorded for this clone. The V call is TRBV5-1, the J call TRBJ1-1, with TRBD1 matching over 9 bases. The junction had 6 bases not matched to a gene; V was cut back by 0 bases and J by 6 bases. The CDR3 runs to 15 residues. In germline, CDR1 is SGHRS, CDR2 YFSETQ. Here the CDR3 DNA reads TGCGCCAGCAGCTTGGGGGACAGGGAGAGGGCTGAAGCTTTCTTT. Its protein product is CASSLGDRERAEAFF.

This rearrangement joins TRBV3-1 (or the pseudogene TRBV3-2) to TRBJ2-5; 8 bases line up with TRBD1. The CDR3 is 15 amino acids. V lost 4 bases to trimming and J lost 1 base; unmatched junction nucleotides: 5. Germline V gene lookup returns CDR1 LGHDT and CDR2 YNNKEL (reference sequence). CDR3 in amino acids: CASSPQGVGQETQYF. The CDR3 DNA follows: TGTGCCAGCAGCCCACAGGGGGTAGGCCAAGAGACCCAGTACTTC.